This T cell receptor beta chain was found in a study of cytotoxic CD8 clonotypes in ibrutinib-treated CLL. Here immunoSEQ multiplex PCR was the method, and the copy in TCRdb shows in-frame clones only, minus some. This sample has 200,000 to 250,000 clones; roughly 74% occur once, and the top ten carry 15%. Per the germline V gene, CDR1 is MDHEN and CDR2 is SYDVKM. The CDR3 covers 15 residues. The J segment lost 9 bases and the V segment lost 5 bases, leaving 14 bases of the junction unmatched. The sequence was collected from a human donor with chronic lymphocytic leukemia. The sequencing used PBMCs, collected after 24 months of ibrutinib treatment. The chain joins TRBV28 to TRBJ2-5; 8 bases agree with TRBD2. The DNA for the CDR3 is TGTGCCAGCAGTCAACCCGGGACTAGTCATCTGGCCCAGTACTTC. Encoded protein: CASSQPGTSHLAQYF.